These T cell receptor beta chains were read from a single sample in a study of cytomegalovirus exposure and HLA in healthy donors. Profiled with immunoSEQ multiplex PCR; TCRdb holds only in-frame clones, not every one. The table includes approximately 120,000 clones, more than 65% detected once. Material: PBMCs. These receptors were obtained from a woman in her sixties or seventies in good health and CMV-seropositive. CDR3s include the opening cysteine and the closing phenylalanine or tryptophan. Each record gives: CDR3 protein, CDR3 DNA, V gene, D gene, J gene, clone size. The D gene is left open where the match is weak. Size tells how often a clone was seen (once, few, many) or the class of an expanded clone, and some rows leave it out.

CDR3: CASSSVGGSTGELFF
DNA: TGTGCCAGCAGCTCAGTCGGGGGGAGTACCGGGGAGCTGTTTTTT
V: TRBV11-3
D: TRBD2
J: TRBJ2-2
size: NA

CDR3: CASREGLAGGYEQYF
DNA: TGTGCCAGCAGAGAGGGACTAGCGGGAGGCTACGAGCAGTACTTC
V: TRBV9
D: TRBD2
J: TRBJ2-7
size: NA

CDR3: CSVGEGGGESNQPQHF
DNA: TGCAGCGTTGGAGAGGGTGGGGGGGAGAGCAATCAGCCCCAGCATTTT
V: TRBV29-1
D: NA
J: TRBJ1-5
size: NA

CDR3: CASTSRTGDNEQFF
DNA: TGTGCCAGCACCTCGAGGACAGGTGACAATGAGCAGTTCTTC
V: TRBV5-4
D: TRBD1
J: TRBJ2-1
size: NA

CDR3: CASTLLAGGAYNEQFF
DNA: TGTGCCAGCACCTTACTAGCGGGGGGAGCATACAATGAGCAGTTCTTC
V: TRBV5-6
D: TRBD2
J: TRBJ2-1
size: NA

CDR3: CASSYWGGSEKLFF
DNA: TGTGCCAGCAGTTACTGGGGGGGTAGCGAAAAACTGTTTTTT
V: TRBV6-6
D: NA
J: TRBJ1-4
size: NA

CDR3: CASSELTVSTDTQYF
DNA: TGTGCCAGCAGTGAATTGACAGTTAGCACAGATACGCAGTATTTT
V: TRBV6-1
D: NA
J: TRBJ2-3
size: NA

CDR3: CASSLSLANEQYF
DNA: TGTGCCAGCAGCTTAAGCCTAGCGAACGAGCAGTACTTC
V: TRBV7-2
D: NA
J: TRBJ2-7
size: NA

CDR3: CASSLGPQRVNTEAFF
DNA: TGTGCCAGCAGCTTGGGACCGCAGCGGGTGAACACTGAAGCTTTCTTT
V: TRBV5-6
D: NA
J: TRBJ1-1
size: NA

CDR3: CASSQDRHRATDTQYF
DNA: TGCGCCAGCAGCCAAGATCGGCACAGGGCTACAGATACGCAGTATTTT
V: TRBV4-3
D: NA
J: TRBJ2-3
size: NA

CDR3: CASSLPETSGTSDTQYF
DNA: TGTGCCAGCAGCTTACCCGAGACTAGCGGAACCTCAGATACGCAGTATTTT
V: TRBV11-1
D: TRBD2
J: TRBJ2-3
size: few

CDR3: CASSLESGYGTQYF
DNA: TGCGCCAGCAGCTTGGAATCCGGGTACGGGACCCAGTACTTC
V: TRBV5-1
D: NA
J: TRBJ2-5
size: NA

CDR3: CASSLVTGTGANVLTF
DNA: TGTGCCAGCAGCTTAGTAACAGGGACTGGGGCCAACGTCCTGACTTTC
V: TRBV7-2
D: NA
J: TRBJ2-6
size: few

CDR3: CSVRSRGLDQPQHF
DNA: TGCAGCGTTCGTTCGCGCGGGCTCGATCAGCCCCAGCATTTT
V: TRBV29-1
D: NA
J: TRBJ1-5
size: NA

CDR3: CASSLRGQGRLNTEAFF
DNA: TGTGCCAGCAGCTTAAGGGGACAGGGGCGCCTGAACACTGAAGCTTTCTTT
V: TRBV7-8
D: TRBD1
J: TRBJ1-1
size: few

CDR3: CAWNTGTGKEAFF
DNA: TGTGCCTGGAATACCGGGACAGGCAAGGAAGCTTTCTTT
V: TRBV30
D: TRBD1
J: TRBJ1-1
size: few

CDR3: CASSSPGQGSNEQFF
DNA: TGTGCCAGCAGCTCCCCGGGACAGGGATCGAATGAGCAGTTCTTC
V: TRBV7-2
D: TRBD1
J: TRBJ2-1
size: NA

CDR3: CASSFMTAQETQYF
DNA: TGTGCCAGCAGCTTCATGACAGCTCAAGAGACCCAGTACTTC
V: TRBV7-6
D: NA
J: TRBJ2-5
size: NA

CDR3: CASTAQLAAYSYEQYF
DNA: TGTGCCAGCACCGCCCAACTAGCGGCATACTCCTACGAGCAGTACTTC
V: TRBV2
D: TRBD2
J: TRBJ2-7
size: NA

CDR3: CAWMEGSHEQYF
DNA: TGTGCCTGGATGGAGGGGTCCCACGAGCAGTACTTC
V: TRBV30
D: NA
J: TRBJ2-7
size: once

CDR3: CASSGETGNTIYF
DNA: TGTGCCAGCAGCGGGGAAACTGGAAACACCATATATTTT
V: TRBV2
D: NA
J: TRBJ1-3
size: NA

CDR3: CASSLDGSPLHF
DNA: TGTGCCAGCAGCTTGGACGGTTCACCCCTCCACTTT
V: TRBV5-6
D: NA
J: TRBJ1-6
size: NA

CDR3: CASSFSLTSGGAEQFF
DNA: TGTGCCAGCAGCTTTTCCCTGACTAGCGGGGGCGCTGAGCAGTTCTTC
V: TRBV7-2
D: TRBD2
J: TRBJ2-1
size: NA

CDR3: CAWGQGSYEQYF
DNA: TGTGCCTGGGGACAGGGTTCGTACGAGCAGTACTTC
V: TRBV30
D: TRBD1
J: TRBJ2-7
size: NA

CDR3: CASSLAGGGGYTF
DNA: TGTGCCAGCAGCTTGGCGGGGGGCGGTGGCTACACCTTC
V: TRBV5-8
D: NA
J: TRBJ1-2
size: NA

CDR3: CASSGEQGLNQPQHF
DNA: TGTGCCAGCAGTGGAGAGCAGGGATTGAATCAGCCCCAGCATTTT
V: TRBV2
D: NA
J: TRBJ1-5
size: NA

CDR3: CASSLIAGGGSGGTYEQYF
DNA: TGTGCCAGCAGCTTAATTGCCGGGGGCGGATCAGGGGGCACCTACGAGCAGTACTTC
V: TRBV7-3
D: TRBD1
J: TRBJ2-7
size: NA

CDR3: CASSQVISANYGYTF
DNA: TGCGCCAGCAGCCAAGTCATCTCAGCTAACTATGGCTACACCTTC
V: TRBV4-3
D: NA
J: TRBJ1-2
size: NA

CDR3: CASSLGTGSNTEAFF
DNA: TGTGCCAGCAGCTTAGGGACAGGCTCGAACACTGAAGCTTTCTTT
V: TRBV7-9
D: TRBD1
J: TRBJ1-1
size: few

CDR3: CASSQDRPKGAAEAFF
DNA: TGCGCCAGCAGCCAAGATCGACCGAAGGGGGCCGCTGAAGCTTTCTTT
V: TRBV4-1
D: TRBD1
J: TRBJ1-1
size: NA

CDR3: CASSPSTGARETQYF
DNA: TGTGCCAGCTCACCATCGACAGGGGCAAGAGAGACCCAGTACTTC
V: TRBV18
D: TRBD1
J: TRBJ2-5
size: NA

CDR3: CASSLGTLNNSPLHF
DNA: TGTGCCAGCAGCTTGGGGACACTGAATAATTCACCCCTCCACTTT
V: TRBV5-6
D: NA
J: TRBJ1-6
size: NA

CDR3: CASSSTVYEQYF
DNA: TGTGCCAGCAGTTCCACAGTTTACGAGCAGTACTTC
V: TRBV6-5
D: NA
J: TRBJ2-7
size: NA

CDR3: CASGMTGGANTEAFF
DNA: TGTGCCAGCGGAATGACAGGGGGCGCGAACACTGAAGCTTTCTTT
V: TRBV2
D: TRBD1
J: TRBJ1-1
size: NA

CDR3: CASSRQQGENEKLFF
DNA: TGCGCCAGCAGCCGACAACAGGGAGAGAATGAAAAACTGTTTTTT
V: TRBV4-1
D: NA
J: TRBJ1-4
size: few

CDR3: CASTSERNTEAFF
DNA: TGTGCCAGCACTAGTGAGCGGAACACTGAAGCTTTCTTT
V: TRBV7-9
D: NA
J: TRBJ1-1
size: few

CDR3: CASSLVGGDNEQFF
DNA: TGTGCCAGCAGCTTAGTAGGCGGCGACAATGAGCAGTTCTTC
V: TRBV7-6
D: NA
J: TRBJ2-1
size: NA

CDR3: CAISEEGGAKNIQYF
DNA: TGTGCCATCAGTGAGGAGGGGGGGGCCAAAAACATTCAGTACTTC
V: TRBV10-3
D: NA
J: TRBJ2-4
size: once

CDR3: CASSIKVLRSVRGKAGELFF
DNA: TGTGCCAGTAGTATCAAGGTCCTTAGGTCAGTCAGGGGAAAGGCCGGGGAGCTGTTTTTT
V: TRBV19
D: NA
J: TRBJ2-2
size: NA

CDR3: CASQRKGRMNTDTQYF
DNA: TGTGCCAGCCAGCGGAAAGGGAGGATGAACACAGATACGCAGTATTTT
V: TRBV18
D: NA
J: TRBJ2-3
size: once